This is a list of T cell receptor beta chains from one sample in a study of blood T cell repertoires in COVID-19. Assay: immunoSEQ multiplex PCR; the TCRdb copy retains only in-frame clones and omits some. The sample shows about 50,000 clones, over 80% of them seen only once. Sequencing input: peripheral blood. These receptors were taken from a human donor with active COVID-19. The donor label of this sample is uncertain. Both conserved end residues are part of each CDR3. The D gene is left open where the match is weak. Expanded clones get a size class; other rows say once, few or many, or leave the size out.

V	size	J	D	DNA	CDR3
TRBV10-3	NA	TRBJ1-5	NA	TGTGCCTCAAGACAGCCCTTAGGGAATCAGCCCCAGCATTTT	CASRQPLGNQPQHF
TRBV14	few	TRBJ1-1	NA	TGTGCCAGCAGCCAACTCCAGATGAACACTGAAGCTTTCTTT	CASSQLQMNTEAFF
TRBV5-1	once	TRBJ2-3	TRBD2	TGCGCCAGCAGCTCTGCGGGGGGCTCGGGCACAGATACGCAGTATTTT	CASSSAGGSGTDTQYF
TRBV5-8	NA	TRBJ1-2	TRBD1	TGTGCCAGCAGCGCCGCCCCGACAGGGGGCTATGGCTACACCTTC	CASSAAPTGGYGYTF
TRBV30	NA	TRBJ1-5	NA	TGTGCCTGGAATAGTAGAGGTTCCAATCAGCCCCAGCATTTT	CAWNSRGSNQPQHF
TRBV7-9	NA	TRBJ1-2	NA	TGTGCCAGCAGCCCCCGGCGGGACTATGGCTACACCTTC	CASSPRRDYGYTF
TRBV19	NA	TRBJ2-2	NA	TGTGCCAGTAGCAGACCCGGGGCGAACACCGGGGAGCTGTTTTTT	CASSRPGANTGELFF
TRBV4-1	NA	TRBJ2-1	NA	TGCGCCAGCAGCCAAGACAGAAGGGAGACGGGGGAGTTCTTC	CASSQDRRETGEFF
TRBV10-1	NA	TRBJ2-1	TRBD1	TGCGCCAGCAGGACAGGGTTCAGCTCCTACAATGAGCAGTTCTTC	CASRTGFSSYNEQFF
TRBV19	NA	TRBJ2-7	NA	TGTGCCAGTAGCGTCAGGACAAACTCCTACGAGCAGTACTTC	CASSVRTNSYEQYF
TRBV7-2	NA	TRBJ1-1	NA	TGTGCCAGCAGCTTAGATCGGAACACTGAAGCTTTCTTT	CASSLDRNTEAFF
TRBV24-1	NA	TRBJ2-6	NA	TGTGCCACCAGTGATTTGGGGAGCTCTGGGGCCAACGTCCTGACTTTC	CATSDLGSSGANVLTF
TRBV30	NA	TRBJ2-1	TRBD2	TGTGCCTGGAGTGCGGGACTAGCGGGGGAGGAGCAGTTCTTC	CAWSAGLAGEEQFF
TRBV7-9	NA	TRBJ2-7	TRBD2	TGTGCCAGCAGCGCTAGCGGGGGCTACGAGCAGTACTTC	CASSASGGYEQYF
TRBV7-2	NA	TRBJ1-2	NA	TGTGCCAGCAGCTGGGGGGGGACGGGTGGCTACACCTTC	CASSWGGTGGYTF
TRBV30	once	TRBJ1-1	NA	TGTGCCTGGAGTGTAGGGGTGAACACTGAAGCTTTCTTT	CAWSVGVNTEAFF
TRBV5-1	NA	TRBJ1-3	NA	TGCGCCAGCAGCTTAGCAGGCTCCCTCGCTGGAAACACCATATATTTT	CASSLAGSLAGNTIYF
TRBV28	NA	TRBJ2-5	TRBD1	TGTGCCAGCAACCGACAGGGAGACGGGGAGACCCAGTACTTC	CASNRQGDGETQYF
TRBV28	once	TRBJ2-5	NA	TGTGCCAGCAGTGAGGTTTCGGATTTGTGGGAGACCCAGTACTTC	CASSEVSDLWETQYF
TRBV27	NA	TRBJ2-7	TRBD2	TGTGCCAGCAGTTTATCTGCTAGCGGCGTCTACGAGCAGTACTTC	CASSLSASGVYEQYF
TRBV30	once	TRBJ1-1	NA	TGTGCCTGGAACGAGTACACTGAAGCTTTCTTT	CAWNEYTEAFF
TRBV5-4	NA	TRBJ2-5	NA	TGTGCCAGCAGCTTTCCGAGGGGGGAGACCCAGTACTTC	CASSFPRGETQYF
TRBV19	NA	TRBJ2-7	TRBD2	TGTGCCAGTAGTATATCGCTAGCGGGAGGATACGAGCAGTACTTC	CASSISLAGGYEQYF
TRBV19	NA	TRBJ2-3	TRBD2	TGTGCCAGTAGTTCGACTAGCGGAGGCACAGATACGCAGTATTTT	CASSSTSGGTDTQYF
TRBV11-3	NA	TRBJ1-2	NA	TGTGCCAGCAGCTTAGATACTGCCGCGGGAGGCTACACCTTC	CASSLDTAAGGYTF
TRBV5-1	NA	TRBJ2-5	TRBD2	TGCGCCAGCAGCTACGCGGGGGGCAGTGGAGAGACCCAGTACTTC	CASSYAGGSGETQYF
TRBV2	NA	TRBJ2-7	NA	TGTGCCAGCAGTGGCAACCGGGACACCTCCTACGAGCAGTACTTC	CASSGNRDTSYEQYF
TRBV30	NA	TRBJ2-3	TRBD1	TGTGCCTCTGGGACAGGGAGGCTACCCCCCACAGATACGCAGTATTTT	CASGTGRLPPTDTQYF
TRBV7-2	NA	TRBJ2-5	NA	TGTGCCAGCAGCCCGGGCGGGTGGGAGACCCAGTACTTC	CASSPGGWETQYF
TRBV7-2	NA	TRBJ2-7	NA	TGTGCCAGCAGCCCAAGGACACCCCCACGGCAGTACTTC	CASSPRTPPRQYF
TRBV27	NA	TRBJ2-7	NA	TGTGCCAGCAGCGTCCGACTCGGAGCCTACGAGCAGTACTTC	CASSVRLGAYEQYF
TRBV6-1	few	TRBJ2-7	NA	TGTGCCAGCAGTGAGGAGGTTTTTTACGAGCAGTACTTC	CASSEEVFYEQYF
TRBV23-1	NA	TRBJ2-7	NA	TGCGCCAGCAGTCGCTCCCCACCCCGGTTTCCCCCCCACGAGCAGTACTTC	CASSRSPPRFPPHEQYF
TRBV30	NA	TRBJ2-7	NA	TGTGCCTGGAATGCGAGGGTCGGGCAGTACTTC	CAWNARVGQYF
TRBV5-1	NA	TRBJ1-2	NA	TGCGCCAGCAGCCCCCGCTTCGACAGAAGTTATGGCTACACCTTC	CASSPRFDRSYGYTF
TRBV28	few	TRBJ1-5	TRBD1	TGTGCCAGCAGTTCTAGTTTGACAGGGCTGAATCAGCCCCAGCATTTT	CASSSSLTGLNQPQHF
TRBV6-5	once	TRBJ1-4	NA	TGTGCCAGCACCAGGGTTGGGGAAAAACTGTTTTTT	CASTRVGEKLFF
TRBV6-1	NA	TRBJ2-2	TRBD2	TGTGCCAGCAGTGATCCTAGCGGGAGGGTTACCGGGGAGCTGTTTTTT	CASSDPSGRVTGELFF
TRBV5-4	NA	TRBJ2-2	NA	TGTGCCAGCAGCTTAGGGGAAGCGAACACCGGGGAGCTGTTTTTT	CASSLGEANTGELFF
TRBV5-1	NA	TRBJ1-4	TRBD1	TGCGCCAGCAGCCCCTGGACAGGGGGCGGCACTAATGAAAAACTGTTTTTT	CASSPWTGGGTNEKLFF
TRBV7-9	NA	TRBJ2-7	NA	TGTGCCAGCAGCTTAGCGGTCCCGGGCGAGCAGTACTTC	CASSLAVPGEQYF